Following are 22 T cell receptor beta chains from one sample sequenced in a study of blood T cells in healthy people across ages. Sample-barcoded 5' priming and a J-beta primer mix drove a second PCR of about 6 to 12 cycles. TCRdb recomputed calls from the 5' RACE reads with MiXCR, one row per CDR3 protein. In the table there are more than 800,000 distinct CDR3 sequences, more than 25% of which are singletons. Sequencing input: blood. These receptors were obtained from a woman older than 75 in good health.

The chain employs TRBV7-2 and TRBJ1-1; tentatively, D is TRBD1 (6 bases). Per the germline V gene, CDR1 is SGHTA and CDR2 is FQGNSA. The V gene lost 1 base and the J gene lost 11 bases, with 14 bases spanning the gap. The CDR3 extends over 13 amino acids. CDR3 coding DNA: TGTGCCAGCAGCTTAGAACAGGGACGTAGGGCTTTCTTT. Residues: CASSLEQGRRAFF. The variable domain in full, completed from reference TRBV7-2 and TRBJ1-1, reads GAGVSQSPSNKVTEKGKDVELRCDPISGHTALYWYRQSLGQGLEFLIYFQGNSAPDKSGLPSDRFSAERTGGSVSTLTIQRTQQEDSAVYLCASSLEQGRRAFFGQGTRLTVV.

Comments on this clonotype: This may stem from a read error, because a much larger clone lies one nucleotide away. The chain recombines TRBV2 with TRBJ2-1, with D perhaps matching TRBD2 (5 bases). Germline CDR1 reads SNHLY; CDR2 reads FYNNEI. Between the trimmed V and J ends, which lost 6 bases and 6 bases, there was a span of 15 bases. The CDR3 runs 14 residues. Here the CDR3 reads CASSPTRRFNEQFF. The CDR3 bases are TGTGCCAGCAGCCCTACTAGGCGGTTCAATGAGCAGTTCTTC.

V and J are TRBV7-2 and TRBJ2-2; 11 bases fit TRBD2. Germline CDR1 reads SGHTA; CDR2 reads FQGNSA. CDR3 length: 16 amino acids. The ends lost 0 bases at V and 6 bases at J; junction bases unmatched: 3. This chain's CDR3 is CASSLAGTSGAGELFF. The CDR3 DNA sequence: TGTGCCAGCAGCTTAGCCGGGACTAGCGGTGCCGGGGAGCTGTTTTTT.

As to this clonotype: A single base separates this from a much larger clone, so it may be a read error. The chain couples TRBV20-1 to TRBJ2-1; weak D call: TRBD1 (6 bases). The J call may be mistaken, given a closer DNA end match to TRBJ2-7. This CDR3 contains 14 residues. Per germline, CDR1 DFQATT and CDR2 SNEGSKA (reference sequence). CDR3 DNA sequence: TGCAGTGCTAAGGACAGACTCTCCTACAATGAGCAGTACTTC. It translates to CSAKDRLSYNEQYF.

The rearrangement links TRBV6-6 to TRBJ1-5, with a tentative D call TRBD1 (5 bases). The CDR3 is 15 amino acids. The germline CDR1 and CDR2 sequences are MNHNY and SVGAGI (reference sequence). V was clipped by 2 bases and J by 9 bases, with 17 bases between them. CDR3 amino acids: CASSYLQDRHSPQHF. CDR3 DNA: TGTGCCAGCAGTTACCTACAGGACCGCCATTCGCCCCAGCATTTT.

Concerning this clonotype: A read error may explain this, as a much larger clone is one base away. The chain is built from TRBV12-3 or TRBV12-4 and TRBJ2-3, with TRBD2 identical over 10 bases. The length of the CDR3 is 17 residues. V gave up 7 bases and J gave up 5 bases; unmatched junction bases: 15. The CDR3, as DNA: TGTGCCAGCAAACTACAACGGGCTAGCGGGGGACAAGATACGCAGTATTTT. It codes for CASKLQRASGGQDTQYF.

This clonotype has at least ten counts. This chain connects TRBV20-1 to TRBJ2-1; maybe TRBD2 (7 bases). The CDR3 spans 13 residues. CDR1 DFQATT and CDR2 SNEGSKA come from the germline V gene (reference sequence). V was pared by 2 bases and J by 8 bases, with 13 bases between. The CDR3 is CSARRGGAHEQFF. CDR3 DNA sequence: TGCAGTGCTAGAAGGGGGGGGGCCCATGAGCAGTTCTTC.

The chain is built from TRBV7-9 and TRBJ2-6; the D gene is possibly TRBD1 (5 bases). CDR3 length: 17 amino acids. The germline V and J ends were trimmed by 0 bases and 3 bases, with 12 bases remaining between them. Germline V gene data show CDR1 as SEHNR and CDR2 as FQNEAQ (reference sequence). The CDR3 DNA is TGTGCCAGCAGCTTAGCGGGGCTGCTCAGTGGGGCCAACGTCCTGACTTTC. It encodes CASSLAGLLSGANVLTF.

Points on this clonotype: A much larger clonotype is one base distant, so this may be a read error. The CDR3 DNA is TGTGCCGGCAGTGACCGCTATGGCTACACCTTC. Its translation is CAGSDRYGYTF. The V call is TRBV28, the J call TRBJ1-2; no clear D gene. The CDR3 covers 11 residues. The germline CDR1 and CDR2 sequences are MDHEN and SYDVKM.

This clonotype was detected a few times. This may stem from a read error, because a much larger clone lies one nucleotide away. V usage is TRBV2 and J usage is TRBJ2-1, with D tentatively TRBD1 or TRBD2 (5 bases each). The ends were cut back, 5 bases at V and 6 bases at J, with 11 bases in the middle. Germline CDR1 SNHLY, CDR2 FYNNEI. This CDR3 is built from 13 residues. This CDR3 is CASSRDVSNEQFF. The CDR3 region has the DNA TGTGCCAGCAGTCGGGACGTAAGCAATGAGCAGTTCTTC.

This clonotype was counted between two and nine times. The chain recombines TRBV6-2 or TRBV6-3 with TRBJ1-4; no definite D call. V lost 4 bases, J lost 0 bases, and 15 bases lay in between. Per germline, CDR1 MNHEY and CDR2 SVGEGT. The CDR3 length is 17 residues. The CDR3, as DNA: TGTGCCAGCAGTTTCTCAGGAGGCGGTGCAACTAATGAAAAACTGTTTTTT. It translates to CASSFSGGGATNEKLFF.

The V and J genes are TRBV6-6 and TRBJ1-1; D ambiguous. This CDR3 region has 12 residues. V was shortened by 4 bases and J by 6 bases, with 9 bases between the two germline ends. Per the germline V gene, CDR1 is MNHNY and CDR2 is SVGAGI (reference sequence). The CDR3 coding sequence is TGTGCCAGCAGTTTAAAGGTCGCTGAAGCTTTCTTT. Translated, it gives CASSLKVAEAFF.

This clonotype was seen ten or more times. The rearrangement uses TRBV29-1 and TRBJ2-5; no clear D. CDR3 length: 15 residues. V was trimmed by 7 bases and J by 2 bases, leaving 20 bases between them. Looked up from germline, CDR1 is SQVTM and CDR2 is ANQGSEA. DNA for the CDR3: TGCAGCGCGAGCCCTTTTACCTCCGGTCAAGAGACCCAGTACTTC. Amino acids: CSASPFTSGQETQYF.

This clonotype was detected ten times or more. The rearrangement links TRBV7-9 to TRBJ2-1; perhaps TRBD2 as D (5 bases). Germline V lookup: CDR1 SEHNR, CDR2 FQNEAQ (reference sequence). The CDR3 has 15 amino acids. The V gene lost 5 bases and the J gene lost 6 bases, with 17 bases spanning the gap. The CDR3 nucleotides read TGTGCCAGCAGCCCTAGAGGGTACCTACTCAATGAGCAGTTCTTC. Protein: CASSPRGYLLNEQFF.

The chain has TRBV6-5 and TRBJ1-1; D might be TRBD1 (6 bases). V was cut by 6 bases and J by 6 bases, with 23 bases left in between. The germline V gene has CDR1 MNHEY and CDR2 SVGAGI. This CDR3 region has 16 residues. The CDR3: CASRTTRGRRISEAFF. DNA of the CDR3: TGTGCCAGCAGGACCACCAGGGGACGTCGGATCTCTGAAGCTTTCTTT.

This clonotype was counted a few times. The chain links TRBV3-1 to TRBJ1-3, with D perhaps matching TRBD1 (6 bases). Germline V CDR1 and CDR2: LGHDT, YNNKEL (reference sequence). This CDR3 region has 17 residues. Between the trimmed V and J ends, which lost 4 bases and 0 bases, there was a span of 16 bases. The CDR3 is CASSPTGTSSSGNTIYF. CDR3 DNA sequence: TGTGCCAGCAGCCCGACTGGGACAAGCTCCTCTGGAAACACCATATATTTT.

This clonotype was recorded at least ten times. The DNA of the CDR3 is TGTGCCAGCAACGCGGGGAGGGGTTACAATGAGCAGTTCTTC. This encodes CASNAGRGYNEQFF. V usage is TRBV9 and J usage is TRBJ2-1, with 7 bases fitting TRBD2. Losses at the gene ends were 6 bases for V and 4 bases for J; bases not matched to a gene: 7. The CDR3 loop spans 14 amino acids. In germline, CDR1 is SGDLS, CDR2 YYNGEE.

The chain couples TRBV7-9 to TRBJ2-1; D might be TRBD1 (6 bases). Germline V lookup: CDR1 SEHNR, CDR2 FQNEAQ (reference sequence). V lost 1 base and J lost 10, with 8 bases in between. This CDR3 comprises 12 residues. CDR3 amino acids: CASSLEGEEQFF. DNA of the CDR3: TGTGCCAGCAGCTTAGAGGGGGAGGAGCAGTTCTTC.

This clonotype showed up just a few times. This chain joins TRBV3-1 and TRBJ1-6; tentatively, D is TRBD1 (5 bases). Germline assignment: CDR1 LGHDT and CDR2 YNNKEL (reference sequence). The CDR3 runs 14 residues. The V gene lost 2 bases and the J gene lost 6 bases, with 8 bases spanning the gap. In DNA, the CDR3 is TGTGCCAGCAGCCAAAGGGACGTTAATTCACCCCTCCACTTT. It encodes CASSQRDVNSPLHF.

A word on this clonotype: This clone may be a read error of a much larger clone one base away. The rearrangement uses TRBV6-1 and TRBJ2-1; TRBD2 matches 13 bases. The germline V gene has CDR1 MNHNS and CDR2 SASEGT. The CDR3 contains 14 residues. The CDR3, as DNA: TGTGCCAGCATACTAGCGGGGGGGTATAATGAGCGGTTCTTC. It encodes CASILAGGYNERFF.

Only a few counts were recorded for this clonotype. A much bigger clone sits one base away, suggesting this may be a read error. The chain employs TRBV7-2 and TRBJ2-1; 9 bases agree with TRBD2. The CDR3 extends over 15 amino acids. The germline CDR1 and CDR2 sequences are SGHTA and FQGNSA. Here the CDR3 DNA reads TGTGCCAGCAGCTTAGTCAGCGGGGGGTACAATGGGCAGTTCTTC. Translating gives CASSLVSGGYNGQFF.

This rearrangement joins TRBV7-2 to TRBJ2-1; 9 bases fit TRBD2. The germline gives CDR1 SGHTA, CDR2 FQGNSA. V shed 2 bases, J shed 7 bases, and the junction held 12 bases outside the gene matches. This CDR3 contains 17 residues. CDR3 loop: CASSLSLAGGPRNEQFF. CDR3 DNA sequence: TGTGCCAGCAGCTTAAGTTTGGCGGGAGGGCCGCGGAATGAGCAGTTCTTC. Complete variable domain (other parts from reference TRBV7-2 and TRBJ2-1): GAGVSQSPSNKVTEKGKDVELRCDPISGHTALYWYRQSLGQGLEFLIYFQGNSAPDKSGLPSDRFSAERTGGSVSTLTIQRTQQEDSAVYLCASSLSLAGGPRNEQFFGPGTRLTVL.